This T cell receptor beta chain was identified in a study of T cell responses to AZD1222 COVID-19 vaccine. At the level of the study: Second-dose schedules of about 4 or about 12 weeks were combined. Study-level results: Two AZD1222 doses significantly raised spike-specific TCR breadth and depth over controls. No day 14 peak samples; only post-peak repertoires were characterized. Clonal diversity was possibly underestimated; the donors were predominantly white British and more often female.

For this clone: Its antigen is not known.

TCRdb keeps only in-frame clones here, not all; method: immunoSEQ multiplex PCR. This sample carries fewer than 110,000 clones, roughly 88% of them seen once, and the ten largest clones take approximately 22%. This TCR was recovered from an adult in good health. Sequences were derived from peripheral blood, sampled on day 0 of AZD1222 vaccination.

CDR3 sequence reads: CSYTPIIGLADTQYF. CDR3 bases: TGCAGCTATACACCCATAATAGGGTTGGCAGATACGCAGTATTTT. V usage is TRBV29-1 and J usage is TRBJ2-3; no clear D gene. The CDR3 runs 15 residues. Trimming pared 8 bases from V and 4 bases from J, leaving 22 bases between. The germline gives CDR1 SQVTM, CDR2 ANQGSEA.